The 6 T cell receptor beta chains in this list originate from one sample, sequenced in a study of blood T cells in healthy people across ages. The second PCR ran 7 to 11 cycles with a sample-barcoded 5' primer and J-beta primers. One entry per CDR3 protein results from TCRdb running MiXCR on the 5' RACE reads. The table records hundreds of thousands of distinct CDR3 sequences, about 62% of them present only once. The sample comprised blood. These TCRs come from a man aged 30 to 39 in good health.

V and J are TRBV7-9 and TRBJ1-1; maybe TRBD1 (6 bases). The CDR3 consists of 15 residues. Germline V gene lookup returns CDR1 SEHNR and CDR2 FQNEAQ (reference sequence). Trimming left V 4 bases short and J 4 bases short, with 16 bases between. The CDR3 nucleotides read TGTGCCAGCAGCTCCATAGGGGGGGCGCGCACTGAAGCTTTCTTT. This encodes CASSSIGGARTEAFF.

The CDR3 nucleotides read TGTGCCAGCAGAACCTCCGTCGCAAATCGGGAGCAGTACTTC. Protein: CASRTSVANREQYF. The chain employs TRBV6-2 or TRBV6-3 and TRBJ2-5; tentative D call: TRBD2 (6 bases). The CDR3 length is 14 residues. Germline V lookup: CDR1 MNHEY, CDR2 SVGEGT. V dropped 6 bases and J dropped 11 bases, with 22 bases sitting between them.

The genes are TRBV7-9 and TRBJ2-1; possibly TRBD1 or TRBD2 for D (5 bases each). Germline values: CDR1 SEHNR, CDR2 FQNEAQ (reference sequence). The V end lost 11 bases, the J end lost 0 bases, and 17 bases lay between the germline ends. The CDR3 is made up of 15 amino acids. This chain's CDR3 is CAGGRGSSSYNEQFF. The CDR3 bases are TGTGCCGGGGGACGGGGCTCCAGCTCCTACAATGAGCAGTTCTTC.

The V and J genes are TRBV20-1 and TRBJ1-1; 7 positions match TRBD1. The CDR3 has 14 amino acids. V trimming: 6 bases; J trimming: 3 bases; junction bases outside the gene matches: 10. Germline V lookup: CDR1 DFQATT, CDR2 SNEGSKA (reference sequence). The CDR3 loop reads CSATGVVTDTEAFF. In nucleotides, the CDR3 is TGCAGTGCCACAGGGGTGGTCACCGACACTGAAGCTTTCTTT.

V usage is TRBV18 and J usage is TRBJ2-5; D is unclear. The tail of the sequence fits TRBJ2-7 better, so the J call may be wrong. The V gene's germline CDR1 is KGHSH and CDR2 LQKENI. CDR3 size: 14 residues. The CDR3 region is CASSPDSASGEQYF. DNA for the CDR3: TGTGCCAGCTCACCAGACTCGGCGTCGGGCGAGCAGTACTTC.

The chain carries TRBV14 and TRBJ2-7; D gene ambiguous. This CDR3 region has 13 residues. Germline V CDR1 and CDR2: SGHDN, FVKESK. The V and J ends lost 0 bases and 2 bases respectively, with 5 bases between them. CDR3 nucleotides: TGTGCCAGCAGCCAAGATCCGGCCTACGAGCAGTACTTC. This codes for CASSQDPAYEQYF.